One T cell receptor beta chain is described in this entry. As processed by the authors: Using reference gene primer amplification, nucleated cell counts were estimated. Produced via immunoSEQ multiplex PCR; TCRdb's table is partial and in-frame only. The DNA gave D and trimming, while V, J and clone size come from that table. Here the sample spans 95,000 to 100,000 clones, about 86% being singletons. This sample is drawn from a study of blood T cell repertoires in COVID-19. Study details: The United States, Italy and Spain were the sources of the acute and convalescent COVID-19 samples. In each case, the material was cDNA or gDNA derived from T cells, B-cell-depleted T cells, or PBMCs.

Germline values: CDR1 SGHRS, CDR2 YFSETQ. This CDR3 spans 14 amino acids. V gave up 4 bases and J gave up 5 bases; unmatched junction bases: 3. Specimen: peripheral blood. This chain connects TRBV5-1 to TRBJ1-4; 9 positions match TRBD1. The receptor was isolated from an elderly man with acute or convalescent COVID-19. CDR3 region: CASSKGQGNEKLFF. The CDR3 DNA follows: TGCGCCAGCAGCAAGGGACAGGGCAATGAAAAACTGTTTTTT. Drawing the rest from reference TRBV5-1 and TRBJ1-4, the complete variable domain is KAGVTQTPRYLIKTRGQQVTLSCSPISGHRSVSWYQQTPGQGLQFLFEYFSETQRNKGNFPGRFSGRQFSNSRSEMNVSTLELGDSALYLCASSKGQGNEKLFFGSGTQLSVL.